What follows describes a single T cell receptor (beta chain). Antigen: not known. The data belong to a study of T cell responses to AZD1222 COVID-19 vaccine. The method was immunoSEQ multiplex PCR; TCRdb's version includes in-frame clones alone and lacks a portion of them. The sample comprises more than 75,000 clones, about 89% of which are singletons, and around 6.8% rests with the top ten. V lost 0 bases to trimming and J lost 4 bases, with 7 bases between them. This CDR3 comprises 14 residues. Germline V lookup: CDR1 SGHAT, CDR2 FQNNGV. General study points: Clonal diversity was possibly underestimated, and white British individuals and females predominated among donors.

Source: peripheral blood, taken on day 0 of AZD1222 vaccination. This TCR was sampled from an adult in good health. The V gene is TRBV11-2, the J gene TRBJ1-3; no clear D gene. The CDR3 here is CASSLDLTGNTIYF. Written as DNA, the CDR3 is TGTGCCAGCAGCTTAGATCTTACGGGAAACACCATATATTTT. Supplemented by reference TRBV11-2 and TRBJ1-3, the full variable domain reads EAGVAQSPRYKIIEKRQSVAFWCNPISGHATLYWYQQILGQGPKLLIQFQNNGVVDDSQLPKDRFSAERLKGVDSTLKIQPAKLEDSAVYLCASSLDLTGNTIYFGEGSWLTVV.